The 22 T cell receptor beta chains listed next were all sequenced from one sample in a study of T-cell memory formation after mild COVID-19. TCRdb processed the 5' RACE reads anew with MiXCR; each CDR3 protein has one entry. Here the sample spans 40,000 to 60,000 distinct CDR3 sequences, roughly 12% being singletons. The sample comprised PBMCs or a T cell subset sorted from them (not recorded which). These receptors came from a man younger than 35 who had mild COVID-19 (a few samples of this study predate the infection). Cell type and time point are not known.

This clonotype was detected a few times. This sequence joins TRBV7-9 and TRBJ1-5; 8 positions match TRBD1. The germline gives CDR1 SEHNR, CDR2 FQNEAQ (reference sequence). The ends lost 1 base at V and 6 bases at J; junction bases unmatched: 5. This CDR3 has 15 amino acids. The CDR3 DNA reads as TGTGCCAGCAGCTTAGGGACAGGGACGTTTCAGCCCCAGCATTTT. It translates to CASSLGTGTFQPQHF.

The rearrangement uses TRBV3-1 and TRBJ1-6, with D maybe TRBD1 (6 bases). Germline CDR1 is LGHDT and CDR2 is YNNKEL (reference sequence). V was shortened by 1 base and J by 10 bases, with 14 bases between the two germline ends. The CDR3 runs to 15 residues. The CDR3 bases are TGTGCCAGCAGCCAAGCGCCTCTCACAGGGTCACCCCTCCACTTT. As protein: CASSQAPLTGSPLHF.

Only a few counts were recorded for this clonotype. The J gene is TRBJ1-1, the V gene TRBV29-1; TRBD1 might be the D (6 bases). Germline V lookup: CDR1 SQVTM, CDR2 ANQGSEA. Trimming shortened V by 7 bases and J by 3 bases, and 9 bases separated the two germline ends. The length of the CDR3 is 11 residues. This CDR3 reads CSADRYTEAFF. CDR3 sequence (DNA): TGCAGCGCAGACAGGTACACTGAAGCTTTCTTT.

This chain links TRBV12-3 or TRBV12-4 with TRBJ2-3, with 10 bases lining up with TRBD2. The junction had 13 bases not matched to a gene; V was cut back by 7 bases and J by 6 bases. The CDR3 contains 16 residues. Here the CDR3 DNA reads TGTGCCAGCACCTCGTGGAGCGGGGGGGCCGGGGATACGCAGTATTTT. Protein product: CASTSWSGGAGDTQYF.

The chain combines TRBV5-1 with TRBJ2-5; 12 bases are shared with TRBD1. From germline, CDR1 is SGHRS and CDR2 YFSETQ. This CDR3 contains 15 residues. V was clipped by 0 bases and J by 5 bases; unmatched bases: 2. This CDR3 is CASSLAGTGGETQYF. CDR3 bases: TGCGCCAGCAGCTTGGCCGGGACAGGGGGCGAGACCCAGTACTTC.

The V gene is TRBV20-1, the J gene TRBJ1-4; maybe TRBD1 (5 bases). Trimming shortened V by 5 bases and J by 5 bases, and 15 bases separated the two germline ends. CDR1 is DFQATT and CDR2 is SNEGSKA in the germline V gene (reference sequence). The CDR3 runs to 14 residues. This CDR3 reads CSASPGRDNEKLFF. Written as DNA, the CDR3 is TGCAGTGCTTCCCCAGGGAGGGACAATGAAAAACTGTTTTTT.

This clonotype came up a few times. CDR3 region: CASSQVFTRGTISGAFF. CDR3 nucleotides: TGCGCCAGCAGCCAAGTATTTACAAGAGGGACGATTTCGGGAGCTTTCTTT. The chain couples TRBV4-3 to TRBJ1-1; D might be TRBD1 (5 bases). Trimming left V 1 base short and J 10 bases short, with 25 bases between. The CDR3 spans 17 residues. The germline V gene has CDR1 LGHNA and CDR2 YSLEER.

This clonotype came up many times. The chain is built from TRBV12-3 or TRBV12-4 and TRBJ1-1; no firm D call. Trimming shortened V by 6 bases and J by 0 bases, and 11 bases separated the two germline ends. The CDR3 is 14 residues long. The chain's CDR3 is CASRHRRLNTEAFF. DNA for the CDR3: TGTGCCAGCAGACACCGGAGGCTGAACACTGAAGCTTTCTTT.

The table lists this clonotype with a few counts. This chain links TRBV5-6 with TRBJ1-2; D is ambiguous. Trimming stripped 1 base from V and 7 bases from J, with 8 bases between. The CDR3 runs to 12 residues. Germline CDR1 reads SGHDT; CDR2 reads YYEEEE. CDR3 protein: CASSLSLSGYTF. The CDR3 bases are TGTGCCAGCAGCTTGTCGCTTAGTGGCTACACCTTC.

The chain is built from TRBV6-4 and TRBJ2-7; D is undetermined. CDR3 size: 14 residues. The germline CDR1 and CDR2 sequences are MRHNA and SNTAGT. CDR3 in amino acids: CARSHHASSDEQYV. Written as DNA, the CDR3 is TGTGCCCGCAGTCACCATGCTAGTTCTGACGAGCAGTACGTC.

Within the sample, this clonotype is medium-sized. The chain couples TRBV9 to TRBJ2-5; no reliable D call. The CDR3 consists of 14 residues. Trimming left V 0 bases short and J 2 bases short, with 8 bases between. In germline, CDR1 is SGDLS, CDR2 YYNGEE. CDR3 DNA sequence: TGTGCCAGCAGCGTAGCTAACAGTCAAGAGACCCAGTACTTC. Its protein is CASSVANSQETQYF.

The rearrangement joins TRBV20-1 to TRBJ1-1; 7 positions match TRBD1. CDR3 length equals 14 residues. CDR1 and CDR2 from the germline V gene are DFQATT and SNEGSKA (reference sequence). CDR3 nucleotide sequence: TGCACTCCCTCTGGAGGGGGCCCAGACACTGAAGCTTTCTTT. Residues: CTPSGGGPDTEAFF.

This rearrangement joins TRBV5-5 to TRBJ1-4; 8 bases line up with TRBD1. The CDR3 spans 15 residues. V shed 0 bases, J shed 5 bases, and the junction held 3 bases outside the gene matches. Germline V gives CDR1 SGHKS, CDR2 YYEKEE (reference sequence). The CDR3 DNA reads as TGTGCCAGCAGCTTGGGACAGGGGAGAAATGAAAAACTGTTTTTT. Translation gives CASSLGQGRNEKLFF.

The chain joins TRBV3-1 to TRBJ2-7, with a weak D call TRBD1 (5 bases). Looked up from germline, CDR1 is LGHDT and CDR2 is YNNKEL (reference sequence). Deletions cut 0 bases from V and 4 bases from J, with 16 bases between. The CDR3 contains 16 residues. CDR3 region: CASSQDFRVPSYEQYF. The CDR3 bases are TGTGCCAGCAGCCAAGATTTCAGGGTTCCTAGTTACGAGCAGTACTTC.

V and J are TRBV21-1 and TRBJ2-2; TRBD1, as called in the table, went unchecked against the DNA. TRBV21-1 is an annotated pseudogene. The CDR3 is made up of 16 amino acids. The CDR3 reads CASSTRDRGATGELFF. Here the CDR3 DNA reads TGTGCCAGCAGCACCAGGGACAGGGGGGCCACCGGGGAGCTGTTTTTT.

This clonotype was picked up a small number of times. V gene TRBV5-1 combines with J gene TRBJ2-5, with 8 bases that match TRBD2. The CDR3 has 15 residues. With 5 bases clipped from V and 2 bases from J, the junction kept 8 bases outside the gene matches. Looked up from germline, CDR1 is SGHRS and CDR2 is YFSETQ. The CDR3 sequence is CASSIGLAGQETQYF. The CDR3 DNA sequence: TGCGCCAGCAGTATCGGACTAGCTGGGCAAGAGACCCAGTACTTC.

This chain connects TRBV11-2 to TRBJ1-2; TRBD1 matches 7 bases. Germline V gene data show CDR1 as SGHAT and CDR2 as FQNNGV. V lost 7 bases, J lost 5 bases, and 13 bases stayed unmatched. The CDR3 runs 15 residues. Here the CDR3 DNA reads TGTGCCAGCAAATACCGGGACAGTTCTTTTTATGGCTACACCTTC. Amino acid sequence: CASKYRDSSFYGYTF.

This clonotype was recorded a few times. The rearrangement uses TRBV7-9 and TRBJ2-7; 8 nucleotides align to TRBD1. J gave up 4 bases and V 5 bases, and 16 bases lay outside the gene matches. CDR3 length equals 17 residues. Germline CDR1 and CDR2: SEHNR and FQNEAQ (reference sequence). CDR3 sequence: CASSPAIRPGGSYEQYF. DNA for the CDR3: TGTGCCAGCAGCCCAGCGATCCGGCCAGGGGGCTCGTACGAGCAGTACTTC. Drawing the rest from reference TRBV7-9 and TRBJ2-7, the complete variable domain is DTGVSQNPRHKITKRGQNVTFRCDPISEHNRLYWYRQTLGQGPEFLTYFQNEAQLEKSRLLSDRFSAERPKGSFSTLEIQRTEQGDSAMYLCASSPAIRPGGSYEQYFGPGTRLTVT.

This clonotype was detected a few times. The gene calls are TRBV4-2 and TRBJ1-2, with no clear D. The CDR3 runs 17 residues. Germline CDR1 is LGHNA and CDR2 is YNFKEQ. Deletions cut 0 bases from V and 8 bases from J, with 22 bases between. CDR3 nucleotides: TGTGCCAGCAGCCAAGATCGAAGGACCCTCGACGCTGGCGGCTACACCTTC. Translating it yields CASSQDRRTLDAGGYTF.

The DNA of the CDR3 is TGTGCCAGCTCACCCACAGGAGGGCCAGATGGCTACACCTTC. Protein product: CASSPTGGPDGYTF. The chain employs TRBV18 and TRBJ1-2; perhaps TRBD1 as D (5 bases). Between the trimmed V and J ends, which lost 3 bases and 6 bases, there was a span of 14 bases. The CDR3 covers 14 residues. Germline loops: CDR1 KGHSH, CDR2 LQKENI.

This chain links TRBV21-1 with TRBJ2-5; the DNA was not used to check the table's D call, TRBD1. TRBV21-1 is designated a pseudogene. CDR3 length: 14 amino acids. CDR3 sequence: CASSTVQGMETQYF. CDR3 coding DNA: TGTGCCAGCAGCACGGTACAGGGGATGGAGACCCAGTACTTC.

This chain uses TRBV20-1 with TRBJ1-1; 9 nucleotides align to TRBD1. Germline V gene data show CDR1 as DFQATT and CDR2 as SNEGSKA (reference sequence). V trimming: 7 bases; J trimming: 0 bases; junction bases outside the gene matches: 6. This CDR3 spans 14 amino acids. CDR3: CSDGGQGLNTEAFF. CDR3 bases: TGCAGTGATGGGGGACAGGGCCTGAACACTGAAGCTTTCTTT.